Listed below are T cell receptor beta chains from one sample, sequenced in a study of identical twins. TCRdb analysed the 5' RACE reads with MiXCR anew, one entry per CDR3 protein. Among under 1 million distinct CDR3 sequences listed, 12% were seen once. These records were also assigned to another study, of yellow fever vaccine responses in identical twins.

Sequencing was performed on PBMCs. The receptors stem from a woman younger than 30 in good health. CDR3s include the opening cysteine and the closing phenylalanine or tryptophan. A D gene is named only where the DNA matches it firmly. Only part of the rows carry a size: once, few, many, or a class if the clone is expanded.

TRBJ2-2 | NA | TRBV20-1 | 13 | NA | CSASGWGTGELFF | TGCAGTGCTAGCGGCTGGGGGACCGGGGAGCTGTTTTTT
TRBJ1-1 | many | TRBV12-3/TRBV12-4 | 14 | TRBD1 | CASSKGAGNTEAFF | TGTGCCAGCAGTAAGGGGGCGGGGAACACTGAAGCTTTCTTT
TRBJ1-2 | few | TRBV10-3 | 11 | NA | CAIKGEVGYTF | TGTGCCATCAAAGGGGAAGTTGGCTACACCTTC
TRBJ2-7 | NA | TRBV7-2 | 14 | NA | CASSPRVATYEQYF | TGTGCCAGCAGCCCCAGGGTTGCAACCTACGAGCAGTACTTC
TRBJ2-3 | NA | TRBV27 | 13 | NA | CASAVYSTDTQYF | TGTGCCAGCGCTGTATACAGTACAGATACGCAGTATTTT
TRBJ2-7 | NA | TRBV6-2/TRBV6-3 | 16 | NA | CASSYFRGRGDYEQYF | TGTGCCAGCAGTTATTTTCGGGGCAGGGGCGACTACGAGCAGTACTTC
TRBJ1-1 | many | TRBV5-1 | 15 | NA | CASSERLPMNTEAFF | TGCGCCAGCAGCGAACGACTGCCTATGAACACTGAAGCTTTCTTT
TRBJ2-7 | few | TRBV28 | 14 | NA | CASSSPGRAYEQYF | TGTGCCAGCAGTTCTCCGGGCCGCGCCTACGAGCAGTACTTC
TRBJ2-1 | few | TRBV12-3/TRBV12-4 | 14 | TRBD2 | CASSLSGLFHEQFF | TGTGCCAGCAGTTTATCGGGACTATTCCATGAGCAGTTCTTC
TRBJ1-2 | NA | TRBV10-3 | 16 | NA | CAISERSGRTGYGYTF | TGTGCCATCAGTGAAAGAAGCGGGAGGACGGGCTATGGCTACACCTTC
TRBJ2-7 | few | TRBV15 | 14 | NA | CATSRDQGRYEQYF | TGTGCCACCAGCAGAGATCAGGGGCGATACGAGCAGTACTTC
TRBJ2-4 | NA | TRBV20-1 | 14 | TRBD2 | CSANGGTAKNIQYF | TGCAGTGCAAACGGGGGGACAGCCAAAAACATTCAGTACTTC
TRBJ2-1 | few | TRBV4-2 | 18 | NA | CASSRIFMSTPNGGEQFF | TGTGCCAGCAGCCGGATTTTCATGAGCACTCCGAACGGAGGTGAGCAGTTCTTC
TRBJ2-1 | few | TRBV6-1 | 15 | NA | CASSERRVQYNEQFF | TGTGCCAGCAGTGAACGGAGGGTGCAGTACAATGAGCAGTTCTTC
TRBJ1-4 | NA | TRBV6-5 | 13 | NA | CASSYVQGEKLFF | TGTGCCAGCAGTTACGTTCAGGGGGAAAAACTGTTTTTT
TRBJ2-3 | many | TRBV28 | 15 | TRBD2 | CASRVAGGSTDTQYF | TGTGCCAGCAGGGTAGCGGGCGGCAGCACAGATACGCAGTATTTT
TRBJ1-2 | NA | TRBV6-1 | 14 | NA | CASTRGREVIGYTF | TGTGCCAGCACGAGGGGCCGAGAGGTTATCGGCTACACCTTC
TRBJ1-1 | NA | TRBV3-1 | 14 | TRBD1 | CASSRRQGVTEAFF | TGTGCCAGCAGCCGTCGGCAGGGGGTAACTGAAGCTTTCTTT
TRBJ2-7 | few | TRBV20-1 | 12 | NA | CSASRGTYEQYF | TGCAGTGCTAGTCGGGGGACCTACGAGCAGTACTTC
TRBJ2-2 | few | TRBV5-5 | 15 | TRBD1 | CASSWGQGNTGELFF | TGTGCCAGCAGCTGGGGACAGGGGAACACCGGGGAGCTGTTTTTT
TRBJ2-1 | few | TRBV20-1 | 16 | NA | CSARDPEVERYNEQFF | TGCAGTGCTAGAGATCCTGAGGTAGAGCGCTACAATGAGCAGTTCTTC
TRBJ2-3 | NA | TRBV5-1 | 14 | NA | CASGFGGFTDTQYF | TGCGCCAGCGGTTTCGGTGGTTTTACAGATACGCAGTATTTT
TRBJ2-2 | many | TRBV10-3 | 14 | TRBD1 | CATTGTENTGELFF | TGTGCCACCACCGGGACAGAGAACACCGGGGAGCTGTTTTTT
TRBJ1-2 | NA | TRBV20-1 | 12 | NA | CSARGETEAYTF | TGCAGTGCTAGAGGTGAAACAGAAGCCTACACCTTC
TRBJ2-3 | NA | TRBV27 | 16 | TRBD2 | CASRIYGLANTDTQYF | TGTGCCAGCAGAATATACGGACTAGCCAACACAGATACGCAGTATTTT
TRBJ2-5 | NA | TRBV12-3/TRBV12-4 | 15 | NA | CASSPGGTIRETQYF | TGTGCCAGCAGCCCCGGGGGTACAATTCGCGAGACCCAGTACTTC
TRBJ2-1 | few | TRBV10-3 | 15 | TRBD2 | CAISTSESSYNEQFF | TGTGCCATCAGTACTAGCGAGAGCTCCTACAATGAGCAGTTCTTC
TRBJ2-7 | NA | TRBV10-3 | 16 | NA | CAISDRHRDLSYEQYF | TGTGCCATCAGTGATAGACACCGTGACCTTTCCTACGAGCAGTACTTC
TRBJ2-1 | NA | TRBV7-3 | 14 | TRBD2 | CASSFGLANNEQFF | TGTGCCAGCAGCTTCGGACTAGCGAACAATGAGCAGTTCTTC
TRBJ1-1 | few | TRBV5-1 | 15 | NA | CASSVSGLGDTEAFF | TGCGCCAGCAGCGTCTCAGGGTTAGGGGACACTGAAGCTTTCTTT
TRBJ2-7 | NA | TRBV15 | 12 | NA | CATSRDGRGPYF | TGTGCCACCAGCAGAGATGGGAGGGGGCCGTACTTC
TRBJ1-5 | NA | TRBV12-3/TRBV12-4 | 13 | NA | CASTWGRGQPQHF | TGTGCCAGCACCTGGGGCAGAGGCCAGCCCCAGCATTTT
TRBJ2-2 | many | TRBV3-1 | 16 | NA | CASSQVVGFDTGELFF | TGTGCCAGCAGCCAAGTCGTCGGTTTCGACACCGGGGAGCTGTTTTTT
TRBJ1-2 | few | TRBV20-1 | 14 | NA | CSAPAPGVPYGYTF | TGCAGTGCTCCCGCTCCGGGGGTTCCCTATGGCTACACCTTC
TRBJ2-7 | NA | TRBV12-3/TRBV12-4 | 14 | TRBD1 | CASKPTGGLYEQYF | TGTGCCAGCAAACCCACAGGGGGCCTCTACGAGCAGTACTTC
TRBJ2-3 | NA | TRBV20-1 | 14 | TRBD2 | CSASLAGLVDTQYF | TGCAGTGCTAGCCTAGCGGGTTTGGTAGATACGCAGTATTTT
TRBJ2-3 | many | TRBV5-6 | 14 | NA | CASSKDTSTDTQYF | TGTGCCAGCAGCAAGGACACGAGCACAGATACGCAGTATTTT
TRBJ1-2 | few | TRBV7-2 | 13 | NA | CASSRGGAGGYTF | TGTGCCAGCAGCCGCGGCGGAGCTGGGGGCTACACCTTC
TRBJ1-4 | NA | TRBV7-8 | 15 | NA | CASSRSRGVMEKLFF | TGTGCCAGCAGCCGGTCGCGAGGGGTTATGGAAAAACTGTTTTTT
TRBJ1-4 | NA | TRBV10-3 | 13 | TRBD1 | CASRDSINEKLFF | TGTGCCAGCCGGGACAGTATTAATGAAAAACTGTTTTTT